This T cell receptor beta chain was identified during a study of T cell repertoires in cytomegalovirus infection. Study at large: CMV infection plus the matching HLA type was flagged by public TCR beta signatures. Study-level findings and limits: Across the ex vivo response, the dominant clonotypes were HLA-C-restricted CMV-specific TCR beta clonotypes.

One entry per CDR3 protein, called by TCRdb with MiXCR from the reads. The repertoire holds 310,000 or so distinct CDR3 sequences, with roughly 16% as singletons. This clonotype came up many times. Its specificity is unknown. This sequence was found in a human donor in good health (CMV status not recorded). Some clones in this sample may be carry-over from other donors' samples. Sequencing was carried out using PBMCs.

The CDR3: CASSLGGRSLYEQYF. In nucleotides, the CDR3 is TGTGCCAGCAGCTTAGGGGGACGAAGCTTGTACGAGCAGTACTTC. V usage is TRBV11-1 and J usage is TRBJ2-7; tentatively, D is TRBD1 or TRBD2 (5 bases each). This CDR3 is 15 amino acids long. V was clipped by 1 base and J by 4 bases, with 14 bases between them. The germline gives CDR1 SGHAT, CDR2 FQDESV (reference sequence).